A selection of T cell receptor beta chains follows, all from one sample in a study of T cells in Graves' hyperthyroidism and ophthalmopathy. TCRdb processed the multiplex PCR reads anew with MiXCR; each CDR3 protein has one entry. The table records roughly 160,000 distinct CDR3 sequences, about 9% of them present only once. The sample comprised blood. These receptors originate from a woman aged 18-35 years with Graves' hyperthyroidism that later progressed to Graves' ophthalmopathy. Both conserved end residues are part of each CDR3. D genes are given only for firm matches. The listing skips clone size in some rows; elsewhere it reads once, few, many or a size class.

clone_size	v_call	d_call	j_call	cdr3_aa	cdr3_nt
many	TRBV28	.	TRBJ2-2	CASSPYTGSPGELFF	TGTGCCAGCAGTCCTTATACAGGTTCCCCCGGGGAGCTGTTTTTT
few	TRBV7-9	.	TRBJ2-2	CASSLASSFPPDRTGELFF	TGTGCCAGCAGCTTAGCTTCCTCATTTCCCCCTGACAGAACCGGGGAGCTGTTTTTT
.	TRBV3-1	.	TRBJ2-4	CASSQDGAVIAKNIQYF	TGTGCCAGCAGCCAAGATGGGGCCGTAATAGCCAAAAACATTCAGTACTTC
many	TRBV11-1	TRBD1	TRBJ2-1	CASSSTGGFHNEQFF	TGTGCCAGCAGCTCGACAGGGGGATTCCACAATGAGCAGTTCTTC
few	TRBV7-9	.	TRBJ1-1	CASSLTREAFF	TGTGCCAGCAGCTTAACCAGGGAAGCTTTCTTT
many	TRBV7-9	.	TRBJ2-4	CASSQVPINIQYF	TGTGCCAGCAGCCAAGTCCCGATTAACATTCAGTACTTC
many	TRBV3-1	.	TRBJ2-1	CASSQDPVDNEQFF	TGTGCCAGCAGCCAAGATCCCGTTGACAATGAGCAGTTCTTC
many	TRBV19	TRBD2	TRBJ2-5	CASSITSGRLQETQYF	TGTGCCAGTAGTATAACTAGCGGGAGGCTCCAAGAGACCCAGTACTTC
.	TRBV19	TRBD1	TRBJ2-1	CASSTHDGQELYNEQFF	TGTGCCAGTAGTACGCATGATGGACAGGAGTTATACAATGAGCAGTTCTTC
many	TRBV19	.	TRBJ1-1	CASTYEGSGNTEAFF	TGTGCCAGTACCTACGAAGGTTCAGGGAACACTGAAGCTTTCTTT
many	TRBV3-1	.	TRBJ1-5	CASSQGFNQPQHF	TGTGCCAGCAGCCAAGGTTTCAATCAGCCCCAGCATTTT
few	TRBV30	TRBD2	TRBJ2-7	CAWGGGDYEQYF	TGTGCCTGGGGGGGGGGGGACTACGAGCAGTACTTC
.	TRBV30	TRBD2	TRBJ2-3	CAWRRIGGEREGTDTQYF	TGTGCCTGGAGAAGGATAGGGGGAGAGCGGGAGGGCACAGATACGCAGTATTTT
many	TRBV20-1	.	TRBJ1-1	CSAKEKSEAFF	TGCAGTGCTAAGGAGAAGTCTGAAGCTTTCTTT
many	TRBV9	TRBD2	TRBJ2-1	CASSVGLAGSPSEQFF	TGTGCCAGCAGCGTCGGACTAGCGGGATCCCCCAGTGAGCAGTTCTTC
many	TRBV6-1	TRBD2	TRBJ2-1	CASSSSGGGLNEQFF	TGTGCCAGCAGTTCGAGCGGGGGGGGGCTTAATGAGCAGTTCTTC
many	TRBV27	TRBD2	TRBJ2-1	CASSFTSVDGNEQFF	TGTGCCAGCAGTTTCACTAGCGTTGATGGCAATGAGCAGTTCTTC
.	TRBV5-4	TRBD1	TRBJ1-1	CASSLDGVTGGTEAFF	TGTGCCAGCAGCTTGGATGGAGTGACAGGGGGCACTGAAGCTTTCTTT
.	TRBV6-4	.	TRBJ2-2	CASSRGGGGTGELFF	TGTGCCAGCAGCCGAGGAGGCGGAGGCACCGGGGAGCTGTTTTTT